Listed below are T cell receptor beta chains from one sample, sequenced in a study of CD4 T cells in relation to SARS-CoV-2 and coronaviruses. Using immunoSEQ multiplex PCR, the repertoire was profiled, and TCRdb retains in-frame clones only, with some absent. The data show 20,000 to 25,000 clones, with 74% seen just once and approximately 13% held by the top ten. Their specific antigens are unknown. The sequenced material came from CD4+ T cells from PBMCs, cultured in vitro. The receptors stem from a human donor in good health. CDR3s include the opening cysteine and the closing phenylalanine or tryptophan. A D gene is named only where the DNA matches it firmly. The listing skips clone size in some rows; elsewhere it reads once, few, many or a size class.

abundance: few; d_gene: .; j_gene: TRBJ1-1; v_gene: TRBV6-4; CDR3aa: CASSHTEEGKSEAFF; CDR3nt: TGTGCCAGCAGCCATACAGAGGAGGGAAAGTCTGAAGCTTTCTTT
abundance: .; d_gene: .; j_gene: TRBJ1-1; v_gene: TRBV27; CDR3aa: CASSLSPQGGVTEAFF; CDR3nt: TGTGCCAGCAGTTTATCGCCCCAAGGGGGTGTCACTGAAGCTTTCTTT
abundance: .; d_gene: .; j_gene: TRBJ2-4; v_gene: TRBV7-9; CDR3aa: CASSLDYGSIQYF; CDR3nt: TGTGCCAGCAGCTTAGATTATGGCAGCATTCAGTACTTC
abundance: .; d_gene: .; j_gene: TRBJ2-5; v_gene: TRBV5-6; CDR3aa: CASSSRVGETQYF; CDR3nt: TGTGCCAGCAGCTCCAGGGTGGGGGAGACCCAGTACTTC
abundance: .; d_gene: TRBD1; j_gene: TRBJ2-2; v_gene: TRBV18; CDR3aa: CASSPTRTGSTGELFF; CDR3nt: TGTGCCAGCTCACCAACTCGGACAGGGTCCACCGGGGAGCTGTTTTTT
abundance: .; d_gene: TRBD2; j_gene: TRBJ2-3; v_gene: TRBV20-1; CDR3aa: CSASGTSLSDTQYF; CDR3nt: TGCAGTGCTAGTGGGACTAGCCTGTCAGATACGCAGTATTTT
abundance: .; d_gene: .; j_gene: TRBJ2-6; v_gene: TRBV7-9; CDR3aa: CASSPGRQGPGSGANVLTF; CDR3nt: TGTGCCAGCAGCCCAGGCCGGCAGGGGCCCGGCTCTGGGGCCAACGTCCTGACTTTC
abundance: .; d_gene: .; j_gene: TRBJ1-3; v_gene: TRBV5-5; CDR3aa: CASSLGGSYSGNTIYF; CDR3nt: TGTGCCAGCAGCTTGGGGGGGTCATACTCTGGAAACACCATATATTTT
abundance: .; d_gene: TRBD2; j_gene: TRBJ2-7; v_gene: TRBV12-5; CDR3aa: CASGLVLTGGFPHEQYF; CDR3nt: TGTGCTAGTGGTTTGGTCTTAACGGGAGGCTTCCCCCACGAGCAGTACTTC
abundance: .; d_gene: TRBD2; j_gene: TRBJ2-1; v_gene: TRBV28; CDR3aa: CASSLSEWVAGGGSYNEQFF; CDR3nt: TGTGCCAGCAGTTTATCGGAGTGGGTAGCGGGAGGCGGGTCATACAATGAGCAGTTCTTC
abundance: .; d_gene: .; j_gene: TRBJ1-2; v_gene: TRBV5-1; CDR3aa: CASSSDGDYGYTF; CDR3nt: TGCGCCAGCAGCTCGGACGGAGACTATGGCTACACCTTC
abundance: .; d_gene: .; j_gene: TRBJ2-7; v_gene: TRBV7-9; CDR3aa: CASSLVGEQYF; CDR3nt: TGTGCCAGCAGCTTAGTGGGGGAGCAGTACTTC
abundance: .; d_gene: .; j_gene: TRBJ2-2; v_gene: TRBV7-6; CDR3aa: CASSLVVSGTRLTGELFF; CDR3nt: TGTGCCAGCAGCTTAGTTGTTAGCGGAACCCGCCTCACCGGGGAGCTGTTTTTT
abundance: .; d_gene: TRBD2; j_gene: TRBJ2-7; v_gene: TRBV10-1; CDR3aa: CASSEGLAVPGEQYF; CDR3nt: TGCGCCAGCAGTGAGGGACTAGCGGTCCCGGGGGAGCAGTACTTC
abundance: .; d_gene: TRBD1; j_gene: TRBJ1-3; v_gene: TRBV6-5; CDR3aa: CASSTGTVGNTIYF; CDR3nt: TGTGCCAGCAGTACCGGGACAGTAGGAAACACCATATATTTT
abundance: few; d_gene: .; j_gene: TRBJ2-3; v_gene: TRBV20-1; CDR3aa: CSAGGTDTQYF; CDR3nt: TGCAGTGCAGGGGGCACAGATACGCAGTATTTT
abundance: .; d_gene: .; j_gene: TRBJ1-2; v_gene: TRBV5-1; CDR3aa: CASSLEPGFNYGYTF; CDR3nt: TGCGCCAGCAGCTTGGAACCGGGTTTCAACTATGGCTACACCTTC
abundance: .; d_gene: TRBD2; j_gene: TRBJ2-7; v_gene: TRBV27; CDR3aa: CASSLTGTSRHEQYF; CDR3nt: TGTGCCAGCAGTTTGACCGGGACTAGCAGGCACGAGCAGTACTTC
abundance: .; d_gene: .; j_gene: TRBJ2-5; v_gene: TRBV19; CDR3aa: CASSIDPVETQYF; CDR3nt: TGTGCCAGTAGTATTGATCCGGTCGAGACCCAGTACTTC
abundance: .; d_gene: TRBD1; j_gene: TRBJ1-1; v_gene: TRBV18; CDR3aa: CASSPPSGGIGTEAFF; CDR3nt: TGTGCCAGCTCACCACCTTCAGGGGGCATCGGCACTGAAGCTTTCTTT
abundance: .; d_gene: TRBD1; j_gene: TRBJ2-3; v_gene: TRBV5-1; CDR3aa: CASSATGTGGTDTQYF; CDR3nt: TGCGCCAGCAGCGCAACCGGGACAGGGGGCACAGATACGCAGTATTTT
abundance: .; d_gene: .; j_gene: TRBJ1-1; v_gene: TRBV3-1/TRBV3-2; CDR3aa: CASSPWRENTEAFF; CDR3nt: TGTGCCAGCAGCCCCTGGAGGGAGAACACTGAAGCTTTCTTT
abundance: .; d_gene: .; j_gene: TRBJ1-1; v_gene: TRBV4-1; CDR3aa: CASSQDARDTTEAFF; CDR3nt: TGCGCCAGCAGCCAAGATGCTCGGGACACCACTGAAGCTTTCTTT